The 3 T cell receptor beta chains given below trace back to one sample, sequenced in a study of blood T cell repertoires in COVID-19. Profiled with immunoSEQ multiplex PCR; TCRdb holds only in-frame clones, not every one. The data show about 160,000 clones, with about four fifths seen just once and approximately 3% held by the top ten. Input material: PBMCs or T cells enriched from blood (not recorded which). The receptors were gathered from a woman in her sixties who had recovered from COVID-19.

The chain has TRBV2 and TRBJ2-5, with D maybe TRBD2 (6 bases). Germline CDR1 and CDR2: SNHLY and FYNNEI. There are 15 residues in the CDR3. Trimming stripped 2 bases from V and 0 bases from J, with 10 bases between. CDR3 sequence (DNA): TGTGCCAGCAGTGAACGGGGGATGAACCAAGAGACCCAGTACTTC. It codes for CASSERGMNQETQYF.

The rearrangement joins TRBV25-1 to TRBJ1-3; D remains unclear. V lost 1 base to trimming and J lost 4 bases, with 11 bases between them. The CDR3 extends over 15 amino acids. Germline CDR1 reads MGHDK; CDR2 reads SYGVNS. The CDR3 region is CASSEWEGSGNTIYF. The CDR3 DNA follows: TGTGCCAGCAGTGAATGGGAGGGTTCAGGAAACACCATATATTTT.

This chain uses TRBV19 with TRBJ2-1; possible D gene TRBD1, 6 bases. CDR3 length: 12 residues. The germline V gene encodes CDR1 LNHDA and CDR2 SQIVND (reference sequence). The ends were cut back, 9 bases at V and 13 bases at J, with 19 bases in the middle. The CDR3 DNA is TGTGCCAGCGGACAGCACGATTGGGACCAGTTCTTC. Its translation is CASGQHDWDQFF.